Described below is a single TCR beta chain sequence and its context. TCRdb re-derived calls from the RT-PCR reads in MiXCR, one entry per CDR3 protein. Counted here are about 680,000 distinct CDR3 sequences, approximately 15% occurring once; the ten biggest clones make up 3.6%. CDR3 length: 15 residues. Germline V gene data show CDR1 as ENHRY and CDR2 as SYGVKD. The V gene lost 6 bases and the J gene lost 0 bases, with 15 bases spanning the gap. Sequenced input: memory CD4+ T cells from blood. This chain links TRBV10-3 with TRBJ2-7; a possible D gene is TRBD1 (5 bases). The sequence was obtained from a female donor in good health, serving as a healthy control. The CDR3 sequence: CAISEDSASSYEQYF. CDR3 bases: TGTGCCATCAGCGAAGACAGCGCTAGCTCCTACGAGCAGTACTTC.